A single T cell receptor beta chain is shown here with its context. Its antigen is unknown. Nothing much larger sits one base from this clone, and base qualities are not available. V ends up 6 bases short and J 6 bases short, with an unmatched junction base count of 3. CDR1 SGDLS and CDR2 YYNGEE are derived from the germline V gene. The CDR3 measures 12 amino acids from cysteine to phenylalanine. The retained sequence is limited to the CDR3, 36 bases, with the frame set at the first base. This record belongs to a study of Ad26.COV2.S vaccination and SARS-CoV-2 variants (dated by TCRdb to 2020 to 2022). The study in broad terms: Vaccine-arm donors came from COV1001, a multicentre, randomized, double-blind, placebo-controlled phase I-IIa trial of Ad26.COV2.S in healthy adults. Ad26.COV2.S was given intramuscularly at 5x10^10 or 1x10^11 viral particles, as a single shot or as two shots 56 days apart. TCRbeta repertoire sequencing served as the tool for gauging how specific and how broad the SARS-CoV-2-reactive T cell receptors were following Ad26.COV2.S vaccination. The TCR-sequenced set comprised about 32 samples: some 19 Ad26.COV2.S vaccine recipients, 5 placebo recipients and 8 SARS-CoV-2 convalescent individuals. Trial participants were randomized into five groups of five, in which low-dose or high-dose Ad26.COV2.S was given once or twice, or placebo was given on both occasions. Blinding of investigators to trial group allocation was maintained during experiments and outcome assessment. The investigation overall reported the following: The study lacked the statistical power to compare responses across vaccine doses or regimens. After vaccination, substantial breadth of spike-specific CD8+ and CD4+ T cell responses was reported. According to the authors, total T cell responses may have been underestimated by the TCR breadth and depth analyses. Compared with placebo recipients, Ad26.COV2.S recipients showed higher spike-specific TCR breadth (P = 0.0014). Comparable non-spike TCR breadth was observed between vaccine and placebo recipients, consistent with only spike being contained in the vaccine.

The treatment or condition label, read with the paper, signifies: about 20 received Ad26.COV2.S at low or high dose, single or two shots; about 5 received placebo; per-sample allocation not given. Repertoires of vaccine and placebo recipients were sequenced from samples taken on day 63 after the first injection. In Cohort 1b, 25 or so adults aged 18-55 years were enrolled at a single site in Boston, USA, between 29 July and 7 August 2020. Ad26.COV2.S was a replication-incompetent adenovirus type 26 vector expressing a prefusion-stabilized SARS-CoV-2 spike protein from the original Wuhan strain. The immunoSEQ Assay was the method used to sequence TCRbeta CDR3 regions. After extraction, genomic DNA underwent amplification by bias-controlled multiplex PCR, followed by high-throughput sequencing. The authors' analysis ran thus. Collapsing and filtering of sequences were performed to quantify the absolute abundance of each unique TCRbeta CDR3 region. T cell fraction was estimated by normalizing TCRbeta template counts to usable DNA, which was measured by amplifying reference genes present in all nucleated cells. Repertoire TCRs were annotated as SARS-CoV-2-specific when V gene, CDR3 amino acid sequence and J gene were exactly matched to a known reactive TCR set. MIRA supplied the reference SARS-CoV-2 TCR set, which was filtered for enrichment in COVID-19-positive ImmuneCODE repertoires so that public or cross-reactive TCRs were removed. Using the MIRA antigens, annotated TCRs were further analysed by specific ORF or by position within an ORF. Breadth was defined as the number of annotated unique rearrangements divided by the total number of unique productive rearrangements, and depth was defined as the summed frequency of the annotated unique rearrangements. Two-sided Wilcoxon rank-sum tests were applied when comparing TCR breadth between groups. Drawn from immuneACCESS, this table holds only the in-frame rearrangements with V and J called that TCRdb kept. Clones are partly lost; checked studies trace under half to an unresolved V gene and leave the rest unexplained. V and J calls and clone size are copied from that table; D and trimming were computed from the DNA. The sample has a few hundred thousand clones on record, 80% to 90% of them singletons. Roughly 3.2% of the sample is taken by the ten largest.

The rearrangement joined TRBV9 to TRBJ1-2; TRBD1 matches 9 bases in the middle. The clonotype was recovered from a person aged 18-60 years who received the Ad26.COV2.S COVID-19 vaccine or a placebo. This sample comprised peripheral blood, obtained in a trial of Ad26.COV2.S vaccine versus placebo. Here is the DNA: TGTGCCAGCACAGGACAGGGGCATGGCTACACCTTC. It is translated as CASTGQGHGYTF.